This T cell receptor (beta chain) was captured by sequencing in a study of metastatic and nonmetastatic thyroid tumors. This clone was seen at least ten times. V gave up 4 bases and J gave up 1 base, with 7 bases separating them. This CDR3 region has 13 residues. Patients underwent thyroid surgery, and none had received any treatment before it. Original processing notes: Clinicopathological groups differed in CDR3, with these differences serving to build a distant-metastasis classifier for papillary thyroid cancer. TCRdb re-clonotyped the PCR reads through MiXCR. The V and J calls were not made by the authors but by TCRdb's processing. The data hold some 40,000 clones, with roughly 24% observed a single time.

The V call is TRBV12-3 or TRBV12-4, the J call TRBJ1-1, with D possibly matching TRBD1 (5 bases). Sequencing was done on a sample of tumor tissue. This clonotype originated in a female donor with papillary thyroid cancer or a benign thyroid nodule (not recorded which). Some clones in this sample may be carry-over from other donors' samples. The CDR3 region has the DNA TGTGCCAGCAGTTGGGGGTGGAACACTGAAGCTTTCTTT. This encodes CASSWGWNTEAFF.